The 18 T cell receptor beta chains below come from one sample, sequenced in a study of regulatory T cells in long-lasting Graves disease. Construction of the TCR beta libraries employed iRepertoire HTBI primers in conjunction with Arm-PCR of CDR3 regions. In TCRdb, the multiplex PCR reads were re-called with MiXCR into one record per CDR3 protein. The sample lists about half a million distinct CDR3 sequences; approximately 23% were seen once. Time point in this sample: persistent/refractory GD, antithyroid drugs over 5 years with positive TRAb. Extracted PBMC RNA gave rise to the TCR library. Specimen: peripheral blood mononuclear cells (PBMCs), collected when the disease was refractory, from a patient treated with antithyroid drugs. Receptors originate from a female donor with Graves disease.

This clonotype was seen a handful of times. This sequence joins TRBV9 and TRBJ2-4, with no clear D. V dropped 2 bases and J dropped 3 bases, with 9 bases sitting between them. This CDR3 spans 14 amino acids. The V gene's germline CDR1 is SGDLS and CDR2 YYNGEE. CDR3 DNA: TGTGCCAGCAGCGTGGGAAGGGACAAAAACATTCAGTACTTC. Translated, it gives CASSVGRDKNIQYF.

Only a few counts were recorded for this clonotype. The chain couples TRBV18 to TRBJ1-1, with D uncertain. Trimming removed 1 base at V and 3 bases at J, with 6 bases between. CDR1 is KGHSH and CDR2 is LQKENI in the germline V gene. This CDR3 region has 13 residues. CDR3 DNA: TGTGCCAGCTCACCACTTCAGTACACTGAAGCTTTCTTT. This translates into CASSPLQYTEAFF.

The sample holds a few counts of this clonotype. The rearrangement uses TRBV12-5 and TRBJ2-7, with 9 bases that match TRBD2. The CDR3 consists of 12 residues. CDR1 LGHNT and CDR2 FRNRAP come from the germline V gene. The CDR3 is CASGILGGRAWV. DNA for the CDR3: TGTGCTAGTGGTATACTGGGCGGGAGGGCCTGGGTC.

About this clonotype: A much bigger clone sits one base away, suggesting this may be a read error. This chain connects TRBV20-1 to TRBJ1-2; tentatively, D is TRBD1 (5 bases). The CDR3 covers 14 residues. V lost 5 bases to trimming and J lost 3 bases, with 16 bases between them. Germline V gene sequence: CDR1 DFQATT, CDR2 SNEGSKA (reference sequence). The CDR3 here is CSALPETGHYGYTF. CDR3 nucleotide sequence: TGCAGTGCTCTCCCCGAAACAGGTCACTATGGCTACACCTTC.

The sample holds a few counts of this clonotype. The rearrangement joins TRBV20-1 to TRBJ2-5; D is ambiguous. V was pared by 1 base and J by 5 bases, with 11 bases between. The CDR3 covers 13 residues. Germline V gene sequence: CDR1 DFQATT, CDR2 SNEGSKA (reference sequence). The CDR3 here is CSARVPGLETQYF. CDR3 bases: TGCAGTGCTAGAGTACCGGGCCTGGAGACCCAGTACTTC.

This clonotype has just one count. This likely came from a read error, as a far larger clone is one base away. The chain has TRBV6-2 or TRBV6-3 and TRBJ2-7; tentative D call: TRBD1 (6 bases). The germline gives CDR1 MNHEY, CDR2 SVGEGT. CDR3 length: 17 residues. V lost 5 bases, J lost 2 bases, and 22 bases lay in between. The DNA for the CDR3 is TGTGCCAGCAGTCTTAGAACCCCCCTTAGGACAGCCTACGAGCAGTACTTC. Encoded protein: CASSLRTPLRTAYEQYF.

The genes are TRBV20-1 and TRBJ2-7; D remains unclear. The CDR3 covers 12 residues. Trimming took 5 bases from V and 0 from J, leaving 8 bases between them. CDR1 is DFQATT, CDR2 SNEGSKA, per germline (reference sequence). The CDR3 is CSAERVSYEQYF. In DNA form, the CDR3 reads TGCAGTGCTGAAAGAGTCTCCTACGAGCAGTACTTC.

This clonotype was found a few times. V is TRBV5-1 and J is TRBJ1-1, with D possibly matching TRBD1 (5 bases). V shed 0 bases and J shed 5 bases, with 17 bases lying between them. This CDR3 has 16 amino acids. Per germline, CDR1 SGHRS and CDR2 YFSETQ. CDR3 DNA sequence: TGCGCCAGCAGCTTGGCGGCAGGGAATTCGGGTACTGAAGCTTTCTTT. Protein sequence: CASSLAAGNSGTEAFF.

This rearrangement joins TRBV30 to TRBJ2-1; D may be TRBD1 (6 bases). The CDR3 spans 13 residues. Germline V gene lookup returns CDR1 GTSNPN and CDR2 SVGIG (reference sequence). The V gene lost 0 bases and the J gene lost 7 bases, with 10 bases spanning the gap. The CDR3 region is CAWSVHRANEQFF. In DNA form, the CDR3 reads TGTGCCTGGAGTGTACACAGGGCAAATGAGCAGTTCTTC.

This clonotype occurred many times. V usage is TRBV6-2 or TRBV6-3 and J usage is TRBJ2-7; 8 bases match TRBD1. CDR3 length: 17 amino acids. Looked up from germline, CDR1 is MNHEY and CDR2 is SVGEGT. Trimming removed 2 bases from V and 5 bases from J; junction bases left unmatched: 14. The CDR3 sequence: CASSYPTRTGLSHEQYF. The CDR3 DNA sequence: TGTGCCAGCAGTTACCCGACACGGACAGGGCTATCCCACGAGCAGTACTTC.

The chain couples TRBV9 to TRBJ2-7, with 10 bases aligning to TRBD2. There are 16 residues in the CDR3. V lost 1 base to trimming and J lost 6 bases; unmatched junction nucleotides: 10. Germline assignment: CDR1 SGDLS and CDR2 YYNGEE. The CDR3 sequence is CASSVIPTSGFGEQYF. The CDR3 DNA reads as TGTGCCAGCAGCGTAATCCCGACTAGCGGGTTCGGCGAGCAGTACTTC.

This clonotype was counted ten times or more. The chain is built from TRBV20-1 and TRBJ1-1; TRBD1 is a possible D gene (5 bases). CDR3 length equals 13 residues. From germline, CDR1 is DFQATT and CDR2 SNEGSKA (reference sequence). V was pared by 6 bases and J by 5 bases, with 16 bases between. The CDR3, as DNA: TGCAGTGCAGGGGACGTGAGTCGAACTGAAGCTTTCTTT. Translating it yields CSAGDVSRTEAFF.

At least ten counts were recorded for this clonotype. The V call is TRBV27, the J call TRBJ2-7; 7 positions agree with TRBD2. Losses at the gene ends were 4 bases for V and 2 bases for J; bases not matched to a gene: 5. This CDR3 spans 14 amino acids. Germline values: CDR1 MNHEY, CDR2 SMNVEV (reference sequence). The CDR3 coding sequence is TGTGCCAGCAGTTCTGGGGGGGGACCCTACGAGCAGTACTTC. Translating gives CASSSGGGPYEQYF.

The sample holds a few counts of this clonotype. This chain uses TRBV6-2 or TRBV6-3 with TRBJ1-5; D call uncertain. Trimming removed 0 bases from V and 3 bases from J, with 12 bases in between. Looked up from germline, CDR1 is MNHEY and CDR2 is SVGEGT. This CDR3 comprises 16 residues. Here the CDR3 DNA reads TGTGCCAGCAGTTACTCGAGCAACGGGCTCAATCAGCCCCAGCATTTT. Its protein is CASSYSSNGLNQPQHF.

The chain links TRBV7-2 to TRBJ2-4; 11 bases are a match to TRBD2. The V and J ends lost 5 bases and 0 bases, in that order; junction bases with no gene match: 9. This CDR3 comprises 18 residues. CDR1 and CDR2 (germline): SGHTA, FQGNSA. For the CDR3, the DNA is TGTGCCAGCAGCCCTAGCGGGGGGATTCTCATAGCCAAAAACATTCAGTACTTC. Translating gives CASSPSGGILIAKNIQYF.

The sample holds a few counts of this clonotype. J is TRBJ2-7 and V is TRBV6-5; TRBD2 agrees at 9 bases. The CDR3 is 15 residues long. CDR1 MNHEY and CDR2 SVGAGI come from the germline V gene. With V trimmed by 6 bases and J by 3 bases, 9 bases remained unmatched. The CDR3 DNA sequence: TGTGCCAGCAGCGCTCCCGGGACTAGCAGCTACGAGCAGTACTTC. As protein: CASSAPGTSSYEQYF.

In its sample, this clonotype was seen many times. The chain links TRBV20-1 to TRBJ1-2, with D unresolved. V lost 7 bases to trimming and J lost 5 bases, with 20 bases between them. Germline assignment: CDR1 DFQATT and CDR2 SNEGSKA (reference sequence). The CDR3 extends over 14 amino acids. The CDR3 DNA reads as TGCAGTGGGTGGGAGGCAGCCAGCTCTTATGGCTACACCTTC. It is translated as CSGWEAASSYGYTF.

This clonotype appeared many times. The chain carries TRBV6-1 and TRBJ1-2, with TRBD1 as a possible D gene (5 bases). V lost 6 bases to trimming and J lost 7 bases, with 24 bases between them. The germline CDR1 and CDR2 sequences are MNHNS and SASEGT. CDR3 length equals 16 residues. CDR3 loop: CASRTSTEIGFAGYTF. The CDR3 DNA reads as TGTGCCAGCAGAACCTCGACAGAGATCGGTTTCGCTGGCTACACCTTC.